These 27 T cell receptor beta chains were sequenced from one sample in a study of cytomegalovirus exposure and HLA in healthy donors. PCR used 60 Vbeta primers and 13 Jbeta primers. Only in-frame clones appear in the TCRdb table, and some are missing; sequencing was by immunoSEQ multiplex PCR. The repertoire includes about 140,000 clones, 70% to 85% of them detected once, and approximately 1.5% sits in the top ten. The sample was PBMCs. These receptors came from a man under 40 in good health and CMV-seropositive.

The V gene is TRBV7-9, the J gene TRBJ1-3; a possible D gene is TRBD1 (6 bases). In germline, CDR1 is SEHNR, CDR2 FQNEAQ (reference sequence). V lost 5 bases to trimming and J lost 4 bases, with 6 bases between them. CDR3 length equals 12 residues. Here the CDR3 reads CASSQGGNTIYF. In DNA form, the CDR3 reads TGTGCCAGCAGCCAGGGGGGAAACACCATATATTTT.

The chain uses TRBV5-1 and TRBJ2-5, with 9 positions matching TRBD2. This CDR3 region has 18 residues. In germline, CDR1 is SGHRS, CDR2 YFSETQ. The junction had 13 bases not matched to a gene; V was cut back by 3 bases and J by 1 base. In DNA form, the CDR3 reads TGCGCCAGCAGCTCGAGTTGGGTAGCGGGGGCCCTCCAAGAGACCCAGTACTTC. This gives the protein CASSSSWVAGALQETQYF.

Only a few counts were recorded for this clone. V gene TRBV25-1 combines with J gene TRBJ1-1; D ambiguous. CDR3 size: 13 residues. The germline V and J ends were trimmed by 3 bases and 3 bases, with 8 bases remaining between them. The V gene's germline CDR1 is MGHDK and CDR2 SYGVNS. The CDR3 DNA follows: TGTGCCAGCAGTGAGGTCCGGGACACTGAAGCTTTCTTT. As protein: CASSEVRDTEAFF. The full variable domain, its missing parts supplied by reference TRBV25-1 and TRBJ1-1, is EADIYQTPRYLVIGTGKKITLECSQTMGHDKMYWYQQDPGMELHLIHYSYGVNSTEKGDLSSESTVSRIRTEHFPLTLESARPSHTSQYLCASSEVRDTEAFFGQGTRLTVV.

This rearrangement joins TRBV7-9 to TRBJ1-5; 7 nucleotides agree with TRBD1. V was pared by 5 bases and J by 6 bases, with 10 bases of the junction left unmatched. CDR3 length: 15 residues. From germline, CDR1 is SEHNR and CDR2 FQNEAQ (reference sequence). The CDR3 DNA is TGTGCCAGCAGCACTCGACAGGGTTCGGGTCAGCCCCAGCATTTT. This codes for CASSTRQGSGQPQHF.

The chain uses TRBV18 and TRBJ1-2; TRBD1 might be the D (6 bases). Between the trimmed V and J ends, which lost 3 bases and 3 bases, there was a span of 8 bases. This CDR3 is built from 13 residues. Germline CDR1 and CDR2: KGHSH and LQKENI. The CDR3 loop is CASSPGTYYGYTF. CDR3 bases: TGTGCCAGCTCACCGGGGACATACTATGGCTACACCTTC.

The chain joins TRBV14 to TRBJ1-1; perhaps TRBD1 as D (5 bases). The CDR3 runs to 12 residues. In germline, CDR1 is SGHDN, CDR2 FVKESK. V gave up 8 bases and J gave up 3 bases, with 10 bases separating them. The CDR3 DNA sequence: TGTGCCAGCGGACCCAGGGACACTGAAGCTTTCTTT. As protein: CASGPRDTEAFF.

The CDR3 sequence: CASSPSGTGFHEQYF. CDR3 sequence (DNA): TGCGCCAGCAGTCCCTCCGGGACAGGGTTCCACGAGCAGTACTTC. This chain connects TRBV10-1 to TRBJ2-7; 9 nucleotides match TRBD1. Germline CDR1 WNHNN, CDR2 SYGVQD (reference sequence). Germline trimming cut 5 bases from V and 5 bases from J; bases unmatched to any gene: 10. The CDR3 is 15 residues long.

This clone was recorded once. The CDR3, as DNA: TGTGCCAGCCCGAGAGGGCTAGCGGACTACAATGAGCAGTTCTTC. Translating it yields CASPRGLADYNEQFF. This sequence joins TRBV2 and TRBJ2-1; 7 bases align to TRBD2. Germline assignment: CDR1 SNHLY and CDR2 FYNNEI. This CDR3 comprises 15 residues. With V trimmed by 8 bases and J by 3 bases, 10 bases remained unmatched.

CDR3 in amino acids: CASSLDFYTEAFF. Here the CDR3 DNA reads TGTGCCAGCAGCCTTGACTTCTACACTGAAGCTTTCTTT. The chain joins TRBV14 to TRBJ1-1; D is undetermined. The germline gives CDR1 SGHDN, CDR2 FVKESK. Trimming cost V 4 bases and J 3 bases, with 9 bases left between them. This CDR3 region has 13 residues.

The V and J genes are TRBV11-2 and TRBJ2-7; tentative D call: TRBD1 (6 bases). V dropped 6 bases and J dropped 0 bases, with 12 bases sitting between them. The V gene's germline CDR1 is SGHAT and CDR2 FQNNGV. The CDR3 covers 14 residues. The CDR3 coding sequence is TGTGCCAGCAGTTTAACAGGGAGCTCCTACGAGCAGTACTTC. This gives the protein CASSLTGSSYEQYF.

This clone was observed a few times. The CDR3 DNA follows: TGCAGCGTTTTTAGCACGAATGAGCAGTTCTTC. It translates to CSVFSTNEQFF. The rearrangement uses TRBV29-1 and TRBJ2-1; D remains ambiguous. Deletions cut 5 bases from V and 7 bases from J, with 9 bases between. The CDR3 is made up of 11 amino acids. Germline CDR1 and CDR2: SQVTM and ANQGSEA.

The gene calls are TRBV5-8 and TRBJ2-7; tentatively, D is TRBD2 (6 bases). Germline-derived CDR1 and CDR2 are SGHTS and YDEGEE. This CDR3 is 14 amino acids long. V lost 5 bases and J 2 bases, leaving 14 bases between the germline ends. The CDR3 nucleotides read TGTGCCAGCAGGGACTACCCCCGGCCCTACGAGCAGTACTTC. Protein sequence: CASRDYPRPYEQYF.

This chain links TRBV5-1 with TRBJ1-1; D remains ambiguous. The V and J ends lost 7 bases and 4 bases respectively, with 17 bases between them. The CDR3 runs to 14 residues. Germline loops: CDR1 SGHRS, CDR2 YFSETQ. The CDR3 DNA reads TGCGCCAGCGGTCCGACGGGTCGTTTCACTGAAGCTTTCTTT. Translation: CASGPTGRFTEAFF.

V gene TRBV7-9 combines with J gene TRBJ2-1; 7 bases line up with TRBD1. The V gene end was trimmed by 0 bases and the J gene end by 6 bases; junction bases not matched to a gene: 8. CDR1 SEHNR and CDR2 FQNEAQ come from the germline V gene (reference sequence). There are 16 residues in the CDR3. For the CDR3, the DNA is TGTGCCAGCAGCTTAGCGGGGACAGTAAGGGGCAATGAGCAGTTCTTC. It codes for CASSLAGTVRGNEQFF.

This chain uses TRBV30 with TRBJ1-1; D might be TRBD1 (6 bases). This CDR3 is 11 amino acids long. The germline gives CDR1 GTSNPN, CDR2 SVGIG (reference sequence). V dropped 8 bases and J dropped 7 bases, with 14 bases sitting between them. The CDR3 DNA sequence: TGTGCCGGAGACAGGACTGTTGAAGCTTTCTTT. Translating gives CAGDRTVEAFF.

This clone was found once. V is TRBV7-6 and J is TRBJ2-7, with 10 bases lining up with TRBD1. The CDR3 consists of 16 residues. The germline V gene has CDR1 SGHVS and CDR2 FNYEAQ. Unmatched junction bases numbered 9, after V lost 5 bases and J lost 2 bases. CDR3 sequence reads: CASSAGTGAQAYEQYF. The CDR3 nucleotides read TGTGCCAGCAGCGCGGGGACAGGGGCTCAGGCCTACGAGCAGTACTTC.

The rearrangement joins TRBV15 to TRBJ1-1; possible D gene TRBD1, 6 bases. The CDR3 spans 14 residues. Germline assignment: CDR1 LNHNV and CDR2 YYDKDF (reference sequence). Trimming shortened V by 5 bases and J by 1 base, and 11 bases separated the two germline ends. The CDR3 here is CATSVDRKNTEAFF. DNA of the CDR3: TGTGCCACCAGCGTTGACAGGAAGAACACTGAAGCTTTCTTT.

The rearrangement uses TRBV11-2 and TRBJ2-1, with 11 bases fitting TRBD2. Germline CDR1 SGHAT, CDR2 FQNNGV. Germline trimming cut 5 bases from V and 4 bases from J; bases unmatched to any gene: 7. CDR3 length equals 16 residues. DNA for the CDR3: TGTGCCAGCAGCCCCACACTAGCGGGGGTTTACAATGAGCAGTTCTTC. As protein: CASSPTLAGVYNEQFF.

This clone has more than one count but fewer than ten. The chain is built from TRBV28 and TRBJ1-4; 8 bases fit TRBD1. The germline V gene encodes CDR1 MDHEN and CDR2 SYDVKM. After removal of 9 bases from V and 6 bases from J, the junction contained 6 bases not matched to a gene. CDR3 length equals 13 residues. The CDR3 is CASEDRADEKLFF. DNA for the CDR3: TGTGCCAGTGAGGACAGGGCAGATGAAAAACTGTTTTTT.

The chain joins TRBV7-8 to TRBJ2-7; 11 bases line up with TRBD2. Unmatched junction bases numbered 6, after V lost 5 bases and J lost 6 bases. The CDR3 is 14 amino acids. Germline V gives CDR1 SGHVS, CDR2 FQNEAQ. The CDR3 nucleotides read TGTGCCAGCAGCCCACTAGCGGGAGTGAGCGAGCAGTACTTC. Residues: CASSPLAGVSEQYF.

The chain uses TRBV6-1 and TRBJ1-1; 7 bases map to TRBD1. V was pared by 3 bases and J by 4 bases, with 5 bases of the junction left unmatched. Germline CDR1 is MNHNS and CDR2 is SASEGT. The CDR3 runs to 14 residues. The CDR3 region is CASSDNRGPTEAFF. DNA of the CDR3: TGTGCCAGCAGTGACAACAGGGGTCCCACTGAAGCTTTCTTT.

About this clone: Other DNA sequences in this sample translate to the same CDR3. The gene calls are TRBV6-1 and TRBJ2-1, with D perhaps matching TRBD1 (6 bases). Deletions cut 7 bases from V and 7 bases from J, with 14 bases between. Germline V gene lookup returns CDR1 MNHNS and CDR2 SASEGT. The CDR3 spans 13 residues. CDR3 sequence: CASTRTVENEQFF. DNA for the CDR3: TGTGCCAGCACTCGGACAGTGGAGAATGAGCAGTTCTTC.

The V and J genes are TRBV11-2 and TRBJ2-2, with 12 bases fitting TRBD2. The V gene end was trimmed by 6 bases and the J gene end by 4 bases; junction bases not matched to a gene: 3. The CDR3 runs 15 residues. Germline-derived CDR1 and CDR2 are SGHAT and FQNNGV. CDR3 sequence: CASSWTSGVTGELFF. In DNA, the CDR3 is TGTGCCAGCAGTTGGACTAGCGGGGTCACCGGGGAGCTGTTTTTT. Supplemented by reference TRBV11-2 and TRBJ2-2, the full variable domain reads EAGVAQSPRYKIIEKRQSVAFWCNPISGHATLYWYQQILGQGPKLLIQFQNNGVVDDSQLPKDRFSAERLKGVDSTLKIQPAKLEDSAVYLCASSWTSGVTGELFFGEGSRLTVL.

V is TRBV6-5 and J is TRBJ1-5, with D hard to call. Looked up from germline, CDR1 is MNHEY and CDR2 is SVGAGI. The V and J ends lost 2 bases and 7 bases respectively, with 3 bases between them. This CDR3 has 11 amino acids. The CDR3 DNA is TGTGCCAGCAGTTACCGGCAGCCCCAGCATTTT. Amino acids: CASSYRQPQHF.

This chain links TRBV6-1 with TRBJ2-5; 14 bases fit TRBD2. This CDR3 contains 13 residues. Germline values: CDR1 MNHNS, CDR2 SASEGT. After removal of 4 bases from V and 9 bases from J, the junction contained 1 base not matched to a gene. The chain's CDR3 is CASSGTSGGPQYF. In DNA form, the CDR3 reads TGTGCCAGCAGTGGGACTAGCGGGGGGCCCCAGTACTTC.

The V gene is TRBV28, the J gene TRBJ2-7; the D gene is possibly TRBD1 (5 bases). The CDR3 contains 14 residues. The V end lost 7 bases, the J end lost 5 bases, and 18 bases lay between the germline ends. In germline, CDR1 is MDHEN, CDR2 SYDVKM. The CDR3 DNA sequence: TGTGCCAGCACTCTCCAGGGCTCTCGGAACGAGCAGTACTTC. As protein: CASTLQGSRNEQYF.

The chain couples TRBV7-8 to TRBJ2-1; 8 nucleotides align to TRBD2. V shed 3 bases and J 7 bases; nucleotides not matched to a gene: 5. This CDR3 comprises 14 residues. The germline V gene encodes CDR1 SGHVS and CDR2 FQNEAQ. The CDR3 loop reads CASSFIASGNEQFF. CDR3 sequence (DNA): TGTGCCAGCAGCTTTATAGCTAGCGGGAATGAGCAGTTCTTC.